This is a list of T cell receptor beta chains from one sample in a study of T cell changes during pregnancy in multiple sclerosis. Profiling relied on immunoSEQ multiplex PCR, and the TCRdb table lists in-frame clones only, not all of them. The sample includes 55,000 to 75,000 clones, around 91% of them seen just once. The source was peripheral blood, collected in the third trimester of pregnancy. The origin of the receptors is a female donor in good health, enrolled as a control in a pregnancy study. The CDR3 runs from the conserved cysteine through the conserved F or W. Fields, in order: V gene, clone size, J gene, CDR3 length, D gene, CDR3 protein, CDR3 DNA. D genes are given only for firm matches. A clone size is listed for some rows: how often the clone was seen (once, few, many), or a class if it is expanded.

TRBV4-3,few,TRBJ1-6,13,-,CASSLRTDSPLHF,TGCGCCAGCAGCCTCCGTACGGATTCACCCCTCCACTTT
TRBV9,-,TRBJ1-2,14,TRBD1,CASSKMDRAPGYTF,TGTGCCAGCAGCAAGATGGACAGGGCACCGGGCTACACCTTC
TRBV28,-,TRBJ1-2,15,-,CASTILDGRAYGYTF,TGTGCCAGCACAATTCTGGACGGCAGGGCCTATGGCTACACCTTC
TRBV4-3,-,TRBJ1-2,14,-,CASSPTETDYGYTF,TGCGCCAGCAGCCCCACCGAGACAGACTATGGCTACACCTTC
TRBV30,-,TRBJ2-1,15,-,CAWRTGLPGYNEQFF,TGTGCCTGGAGAACGGGACTTCCGGGCTACAATGAGCAGTTCTTC
TRBV9,-,TRBJ2-3,15,TRBD2,CASSVGGGNTDTQYF,TGTGCCAGCAGCGTAGGGGGGGGAAACACAGATACGCAGTATTTT
TRBV28,-,TRBJ1-5,14,-,CASMRGNSNQPQHF,TGTGCCAGCATGCGGGGCAATAGCAATCAGCCCCAGCATTTT
TRBV10-3,-,TRBJ2-1,19,TRBD1,CAISETSGGPTSRIYEQFF,TGTGCCATCAGTGAGACCTCAGGGGGCCCTACTTCGCGGATCTATGAGCAGTTCTTC
TRBV27,-,TRBJ1-2,13,-,CASSLGGAYGYTF,TGTGCCAGCAGCCTGGGAGGGGCCTATGGCTACACCTTC
TRBV18,-,TRBJ1-4,16,TRBD1,CASSPVTGQGTFKLFF,TGTGCCAGCTCACCAGTGACGGGACAGGGGACTTTCAAACTGTTTTTT
TRBV4-3,-,TRBJ1-1,16,-,CASSQDTWSGNTEAFF,TGCGCCAGCAGCCAAGACACCTGGTCCGGGAACACTGAAGCTTTCTTT
TRBV30,-,TRBJ2-3,12,TRBD2,CAGRTSRIAQYF,TGTGCCGGGAGGACTAGCCGAATCGCGCAGTATTTT
TRBV23-1,-,TRBJ2-7,12,-,CASVSVLVEQYF,TGCGCCAGCGTATCGGTATTGGTCGAGCAGTACTTC
TRBV4-3,-,TRBJ2-2,13,-,CASSPGGHGELFF,TGCGCCAGCAGCCCGGGCGGACACGGGGAGCTGTTTTTT
TRBV6-5,-,TRBJ2-3,15,TRBD1,CASSMTGGGPDTQYF,TGTGCCAGCAGTATGACAGGGGGTGGACCAGATACGCAGTATTTT
TRBV7-2,-,TRBJ1-5,18,-,CASSPGSGNRVGDQPQHF,TGTGCCAGCAGCCCGGGTTCGGGAAACAGGGTGGGGGATCAGCCCCAGCATTTT
TRBV5-1,-,TRBJ1-2,16,-,CASSLARGVTVGGYTF,TGCGCCAGCAGCTTGGCACGGGGGGTGACGGTCGGTGGCTACACCTTC
TRBV7-2,-,TRBJ1-5,16,TRBD1,CASSFTGTGGGQPQHF,TGTGCCAGCAGCTTCACCGGGACAGGGGGCGGTCAGCCCCAGCATTTT
TRBV2,-,TRBJ1-1,16,TRBD1,CASSPGPRQGFTEAFF,TGTGCCAGCAGTCCCGGTCCCCGACAGGGGTTCACTGAAGCTTTCTTT
TRBV5-1,-,TRBJ2-7,18,-,CASSPVLINPPISYEQYF,TGCGCCAGCAGCCCCGTACTTATAAATCCCCCGATTTCCTACGAGCAGTACTTC
TRBV7-2,-,TRBJ2-5,15,TRBD1,CASSFGTGGQETQYF,TGTGCCAGCAGCTTTGGAACAGGGGGGCAAGAGACCCAGTACTTC
TRBV15,-,TRBJ2-5,14,-,CATSRDTSSETQYF,TGTGCCACCAGCAGAGATACGAGTTCAGAGACCCAGTACTTC
TRBV7-3,-,TRBJ2-1,13,-,CASSPMAANEQFF,TGTGCCAGCAGCCCGATGGCCGCAAATGAGCAGTTCTTC
TRBV28,-,TRBJ2-2,13,-,CASSLSAPGELFF,TGTGCCAGCAGTTTAAGCGCACCCGGGGAGCTGTTTTTT
TRBV4-3,-,TRBJ2-2,16,TRBD1,CASSQIYRGNTGELFF,TGCGCCAGCAGCCAAATATACAGGGGTAACACCGGGGAGCTGTTTTTT
TRBV7-2,-,TRBJ2-7,16,TRBD1,CASSLAGGQGSYEQYF,TGTGCCAGCAGCTTAGCGGGGGGACAGGGCTCCTACGAGCAGTACTTC
TRBV10-3,-,TRBJ1-1,17,-,CAISDQVWPELRTEAFF,TGTGCCATCAGTGATCAAGTTTGGCCTGAACTGAGGACTGAAGCTTTCTTT
TRBV19,once,TRBJ1-1,13,TRBD1,CASSIGDRGRAFF,TGTGCCAGTAGTATCGGGGACAGGGGGCGAGCTTTCTTT
TRBV27,few,TRBJ2-2,17,TRBD1,CASSSVQGAWDTGELFF,TGTGCCAGCAGCTCGGTCCAGGGGGCGTGGGACACCGGGGAGCTGTTTTTT
TRBV19,once,TRBJ1-3,13,-,CASRWASGNTIYF,TGTGCCAGTAGATGGGCCTCTGGAAACACCATATATTTT
TRBV30,once,TRBJ2-2,14,-,CAWSVGTNTGELFF,TGTGCCTGGAGCGTCGGGACTAACACCGGGGAGCTGTTTTTT
TRBV15,-,TRBJ2-2,16,TRBD1,CASENTGTGLDGELFF,TGTGCCTCCGAAAATACCGGGACAGGGTTGGACGGGGAGCTGTTTTTT
TRBV29-1,-,TRBJ2-3,15,-,CSVDLGRRYTDTQYF,TGCAGCGTTGACCTGGGCAGAAGATACACAGATACGCAGTATTTT
TRBV4-3,once,TRBJ1-2,16,TRBD1,CASSQEADRGAYGYTF,TGCGCCAGCAGCCAAGAAGCCGACAGGGGAGCCTATGGCTACACCTTC
TRBV7-9,-,TRBJ2-5,18,-,CASLSYGGLYPNQETQYF,TGTGCCTCATTGTCTTACGGGGGACTCTACCCCAACCAAGAGACCCAGTACTTC
TRBV2,few,TRBJ1-4,16,TRBD1,CASSVYSGTANEKLFF,TGTGCCAGCAGTGTATACTCCGGGACAGCTAATGAAAAACTGTTTTTT
TRBV28,-,TRBJ1-1,16,TRBD1,CASSPPGGDRNTEAFF,TGTGCCAGCAGTCCCCCTGGCGGGGACAGGAACACTGAAGCTTTCTTT
TRBV6-5,-,TRBJ1-1,13,-,CASRQTGFTEAFF,TGTGCCAGCAGACAAACGGGGTTCACTGAAGCTTTCTTT
TRBV11-2,-,TRBJ2-3,11,TRBD2,CASSSAGFGYF,TGTGCCAGCAGCTCAGCGGGATTTGGGTATTTT
TRBV27,-,TRBJ1-2,12,-,CASRDSNYGYTF,TGTGCCAGCAGGGACTCTAACTATGGCTACACCTTC
TRBV10-3,-,TRBJ2-5,16,-,CAISEKTTGAGETQYF,TGTGCCATCAGTGAGAAAACCACAGGGGCGGGGGAGACCCAGTACTTC
TRBV30,-,TRBJ2-5,13,-,CAWSVLTRGTQYF,TGTGCCTGGAGTGTACTAACCAGGGGGACCCAGTACTTC
TRBV11-2,-,TRBJ2-7,12,-,CASSSQGNEQYF,TGTGCCAGCAGCTCCCAGGGGAACGAGCAGTACTTC
TRBV9,-,TRBJ2-3,15,TRBD2,CASSVLAGVTDTQYF,TGTGCCAGCAGCGTACTAGCGGGGGTAACAGATACGCAGTATTTT
TRBV11-2,-,TRBJ2-1,14,-,CASSRYEGVNEQFF,TGTGCCAGCAGCCGCTATGAGGGGGTCAATGAGCAGTTCTTC
TRBV30,-,TRBJ1-3,16,-,CAWSSLARYSGNTIYF,TGTGCCTGGAGTTCCCTAGCACGTTATTCTGGAAACACCATATATTTT
TRBV6-9,-,TRBJ1-5,22,TRBD1,CASQGQGAMELDLAGSNQPQHF,TGTGCCAGCCAGGGACAGGGGGCGATGGAGTTGGATCTCGCGGGTAGCAATCAGCCCCAGCATTTT
TRBV7-2,-,TRBJ2-7,16,-,CASSLMAVATSYEQYF,TGTGCCAGCAGCTTAATGGCGGTGGCAACATCCTACGAGCAGTACTTC
TRBV5-6,-,TRBJ1-1,13,-,CASSGGWNTEAFF,TGTGCCAGCAGCGGCGGGTGGAACACTGAAGCTTTCTTT
TRBV5-6,-,TRBJ1-5,16,-,CASSSIHAGSNQPQHF,TGTGCCAGCAGCTCTATACATGCGGGGAGCAATCAGCCCCAGCATTTT
TRBV15,-,TRBJ1-2,16,-,CATSRDPPRGGYGYTF,TGTGCCACCAGCAGAGATCCACCTCGGGGGGGCTATGGCTACACCTTC
TRBV15,-,TRBJ1-1,15,TRBD1,CATSGTGGGYTEAFF,TGTGCCACCAGCGGTACAGGGGGCGGGTACACTGAAGCTTTCTTT